These 8 T cell receptor beta chains came from one sample sequenced in a study of shared clonotypes between healthy human individuals. Method: immunoSEQ multiplex PCR; TCRdb's copy keeps in-frame clones and lacks some. The top ten hold around 0.6% of the sample, which has about 1.1 million clones, around 78% seen once. The sequencing input was memory CD4+ T cells from PBMCs. Subset indicated: CD45RA-negative fraction. The receptors were gathered from a man aged 18 to 30 in good health. Some clones in this sample may be carry-over from other donors' samples.

Concerning this clone: At one end, the junction sequence differs from germline, possibly due to a read error. The chain has TRBV7-3 and TRBJ1-3; unclear D gene. Germline V gene sequence: CDR1 SGHTA, CDR2 FQGTGA. The CDR3 sequence is 13 residues long. This CDR3 is CASSVTPGNTIYF. Here the CDR3 DNA reads TGTGCCAGCAGCGTAACACCTGGAAACACCATATATTTT.

J is TRBJ2-5 and V is TRBV11-3; weak D call: TRBD1 (6 bases). This CDR3 is built from 14 residues. From germline, CDR1 is SGHNT and CDR2 YENEEA. V lost 1 base, J lost 5 bases, and 11 bases lay in between. DNA for the CDR3: TGTGCCAGCAGCTTAGGGAACAGGGTCGAGACCCAGTACTTC. It encodes CASSLGNRVETQYF.

This clone has a single count. The V gene is TRBV9, the J gene TRBJ2-1; D is unclear. Germline CDR1 reads SGDLS; CDR2 reads YYNGEE. The length of the CDR3 is 13 residues. V gave up 4 bases and J gave up 7 bases, with 12 bases separating them. The CDR3 bases are TGTGCCAGCAGCCCGATTGGTCTAAATGAGCAGTTCTTC. Amino acids: CASSPIGLNEQFF.

The chain carries TRBV30 and TRBJ1-2; 7 bases agree with TRBD1. The CDR3 totals 13 residues. V was clipped by 2 bases and J by 7 bases; unmatched bases: 7. Germline-derived CDR1 and CDR2 are GTSNPN and SVGIG (reference sequence). CDR3 residues: CAWSFGRGPGYTF. As DNA, the CDR3 is TGTGCCTGGAGTTTCGGAAGGGGGCCTGGCTACACCTTC.

The chain couples TRBV5-5 to TRBJ1-2; 7 bases map to TRBD1. The CDR3 is 13 amino acids. The J segment lost 6 bases and the V segment lost 5 bases, leaving 7 bases of the junction unmatched. CDR1 is SGHKS, CDR2 YYEKEE, per germline (reference sequence). The CDR3 DNA reads TGTGCCAGCAGTGCCGACAGGGTTGATGGCTACACCTTC. Amino acid sequence: CASSADRVDGYTF. Supplemented by reference TRBV5-5 and TRBJ1-2, the full variable domain reads DAGVTQSPTHLIKTRGQQVTLRCSPISGHKSVSWYQQVLGQGPQFIFQYYEKEERGRGNFPDRFSARQFPNYSSELNVNALLLGDSALYLCASSADRVDGYTFGSGTRLTVV.

The rearrangement uses TRBV25-1 and TRBJ1-1; perhaps TRBD1 as D (6 bases). Between the trimmed V and J ends, which lost 11 bases and 0 bases, there was a span of 16 bases. CDR1 is MGHDK, CDR2 SYGVNS, per germline. This CDR3 comprises 14 residues. The CDR3 sequence: CAVIRGPMNTEAFF. The CDR3 region has the DNA TGTGCCGTTATCAGGGGCCCGATGAACACTGAAGCTTTCTTT.

The chain recombines TRBV28 with TRBJ1-5; D not certain. The V end lost 8 bases, the J end lost 7 bases, and 9 bases lay between the germline ends. The CDR3 has 11 residues. The V gene's germline CDR1 is MDHEN and CDR2 SYDVKM. CDR3 sequence (DNA): TGTGCCAGCGGTAGATCACAGCCCCAGCATTTT. It specifies CASGRSQPQHF. Together with reference TRBV28 and TRBJ1-5, the CDR3 gives the full variable domain: DVKVTQSSRYLVKRTGEKVFLECVQDMDHENMFWYRQDPGLGLRLIYFSYDVKMKEKGDIPEGYSVSREKKERFSLILESASTNQTSMYLCASGRSQPQHFGDGTRLSIL.

The rearrangement joins TRBV7-9 to TRBJ1-2; TRBD1 might be the D (5 bases). Trimming stripped 5 bases from V and 8 bases from J, with 18 bases between. Germline V gene sequence: CDR1 SEHNR, CDR2 FQNEAQ (reference sequence). The CDR3 loop spans 14 amino acids. CDR3 sequence: CASSTAGTALGYTF. In DNA, the CDR3 is TGTGCCAGCAGCACCGCCGGGACGGCGCTGGGCTACACCTTC. The full variable domain, its missing parts supplied by reference TRBV7-9 and TRBJ1-2, is DTGVSQNPRHKITKRGQNVTFRCDPISEHNRLYWYRQTLGQGPEFLTYFQNEAQLEKSRLLSDRFSAERPKGSFSTLEIQRTEQGDSAMYLCASSTAGTALGYTFGSGTRLTVV.